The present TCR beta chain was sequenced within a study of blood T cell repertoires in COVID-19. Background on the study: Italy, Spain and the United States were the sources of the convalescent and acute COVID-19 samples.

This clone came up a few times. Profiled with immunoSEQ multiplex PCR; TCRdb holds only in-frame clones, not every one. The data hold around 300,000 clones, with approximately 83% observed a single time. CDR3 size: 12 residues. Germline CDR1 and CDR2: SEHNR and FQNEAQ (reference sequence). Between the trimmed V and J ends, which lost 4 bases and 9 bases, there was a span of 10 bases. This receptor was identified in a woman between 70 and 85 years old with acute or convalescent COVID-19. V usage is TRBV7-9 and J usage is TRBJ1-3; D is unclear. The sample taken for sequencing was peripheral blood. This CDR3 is CASSSDEGTIYF. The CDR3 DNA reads TGTGCCAGCAGCTCAGACGAGGGCACCATATATTTT.